This T cell receptor beta chain comes out of a study of T cells in narcolepsy. Whole-study context: Patients with NT1 or NT2 and healthy control donors were enrolled.

The CDR3 has 15 amino acids. Germline values: CDR1 SGHRS, CDR2 YFSETQ. The junction had 5 bases not matched to a gene; V was cut back by 3 bases and J by 6 bases. Broader study findings: Healthy controls reportedly lacked the autoreactive clonotypes serially found in patients' blood.

Generated by immunoSEQ multiplex PCR, the TCRdb table keeps only in-frame clones and is missing some. Of more than 20,000 clones listed, approximately 82% are singletons. Note on this clone: What it binds is unknown.

The sequencing sample was made of memory (CD45RA-) CD4+ T cells from blood. J is TRBJ2-1 and V is TRBV5-1; 11 bases fit TRBD1. The clonotype was recovered from a human donor in good health. The CDR3 is CASSSGQGEVNEQFF. CDR3 sequence (DNA): TGCGCCAGCAGCTCGGGACAGGGGGAAGTCAATGAGCAGTTCTTC.